This T cell receptor beta chain came from a study of cytomegalovirus exposure and HLA in healthy donors. Across the whole study: Earlier work reported 117 million unique TCR beta sequences from 150 million to 200 million T cells. 81% of around 390 genotyped donors fell in the Caucasian-associated ancestry cluster. General study points: It is likely that the observed cluster of highly shared sequence variants was a sequencing artifact. A later analysis showed that HLA-associated TCR beta chains had undergone more clonal expansion than equally common others.

The PCR was carried out with 60 Vbeta primers and 13 Jbeta primers. The assay was immunoSEQ multiplex PCR, and TCRdb's table has in-frame clones only and misses some. This repertoire shows approximately 200,000 clones, approximately 85% found once; its top ten account for approximately 1.5%. Concerning this clone itself: Antigen unknown.

Trimming removed 1 base from V and 6 bases from J; junction bases left unmatched: 14. Germline V lookup: CDR1 LNHNV, CDR2 YYDKDF (reference sequence). CDR3 length: 17 residues. Source material: PBMCs. The chain is built from TRBV15 and TRBJ2-7; 8 bases fit TRBD2. The receptor was derived from a girl between 10 and 17 years old in good health and CMV-seropositive. The CDR3 loop reads CATSRGIAGGNSGEQYF. CDR3 coding DNA: TGTGCCACCAGCAGAGGAATCGCGGGGGGCAATTCGGGCGAGCAGTACTTC.